The 2 T cell receptor beta chains below come from one sample, sequenced in a study of cytomegalovirus exposure and HLA in healthy donors. Researchers ran the PCR with 60 Vbeta and 13 Jbeta primers. Assay used: immunoSEQ multiplex PCR; TCRdb lists only in-frame clones, some missing. The sample yields 120,000 or so clones, more than 80% seen once. The sequencing sample was made of PBMCs. The receptors derive from a male donor in good health and CMV-seronegative.

As to this clone: One junction end disagrees with the germline gene, perhaps due to a read error. The chain uses TRBV7-9 and TRBJ1-1; TRBD1 agrees at 10 bases. The germline V gene has CDR1 SEHNR and CDR2 FQNEAQ (reference sequence). The CDR3 consists of 14 residues. The CDR3 region has the DNA TGTTCCAGCAGCAAGGGGACAGGGGTAACTGAAGCTTTCTTT. Protein sequence: CSSSKGTGVTEAFF.

The gene calls are TRBV5-6 and TRBJ2-5; 8 nucleotides line up with TRBD1. The ends lost 2 bases at V and 1 base at J; junction bases unmatched: 7. CDR1 and CDR2 (germline): SGHDT, YYEEEE. CDR3 size: 16 residues. The CDR3 DNA reads as TGTGCCAGCAGCTTCAGGGGGCCCGGGGCCCAAGAGACCCAGTACTTC. Protein product: CASSFRGPGAQETQYF. Using reference TRBV5-6 and TRBJ2-5 for the parts outside the CDR3, the full variable domain is DAGVTQSPTHLIKTRGQQVTLRCSPKSGHDTVSWYQQALGQGPQFIFQYYEEEERQRGNFPDRFSGHQFPNYSSELNVNALLLGDSALYLCASSFRGPGAQETQYFGPGTRLLVL.